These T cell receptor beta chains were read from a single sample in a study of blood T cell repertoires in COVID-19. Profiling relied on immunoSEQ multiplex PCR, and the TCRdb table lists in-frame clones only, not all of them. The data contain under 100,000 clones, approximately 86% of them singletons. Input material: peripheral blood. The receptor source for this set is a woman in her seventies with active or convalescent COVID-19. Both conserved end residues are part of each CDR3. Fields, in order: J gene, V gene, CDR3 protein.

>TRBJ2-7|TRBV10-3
CAISLDREGQQYF
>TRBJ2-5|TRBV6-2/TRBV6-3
CASSYGLALGETQYF
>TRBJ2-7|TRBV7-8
CASSLAPGQGFEQYF
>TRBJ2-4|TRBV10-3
CAAGGGGQGQNIQYF
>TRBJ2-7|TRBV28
CASSQGPSYEQYF
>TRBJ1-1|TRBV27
CASSSLLGQSSKAAFF
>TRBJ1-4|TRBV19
CASSMWGPSEKLFF
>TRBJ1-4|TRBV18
CASSPGEDRSGKLFF
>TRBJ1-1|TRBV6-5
CASTGQGMDTEAFF
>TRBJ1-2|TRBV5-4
CASSLTANVGYTF
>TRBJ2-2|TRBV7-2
CASGARHPGELFF
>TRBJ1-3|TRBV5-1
CASSPETAGGNTIYF
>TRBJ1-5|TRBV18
CASSPDQGAVQPQHF
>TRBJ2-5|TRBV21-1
CASSRGLSWEETQYF
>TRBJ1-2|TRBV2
CASNQGAEGYTF
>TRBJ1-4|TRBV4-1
CASSQEAWDRVATNEKLFF
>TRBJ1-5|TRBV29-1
CSAPPGRVGSNQPQHF
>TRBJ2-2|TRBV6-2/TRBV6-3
CASSLAGPAPGELFF
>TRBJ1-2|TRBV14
CASSQEQIYGYTF
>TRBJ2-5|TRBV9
CASSVISGGAQTQYF
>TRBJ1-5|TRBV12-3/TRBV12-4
CASTRQINQPQHF
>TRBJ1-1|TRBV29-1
CSVDGQTNTEAFF
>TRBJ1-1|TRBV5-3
CARSFRGNTEAFF
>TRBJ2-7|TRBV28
CASTPGGQNYEQYF
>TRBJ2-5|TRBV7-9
CASSSGTAKETQYF
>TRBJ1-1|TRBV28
CASSSTGGLVNTEAFF
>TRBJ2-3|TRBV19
CASSKGLAGSTDTQYF
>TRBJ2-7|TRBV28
CASCGQGLEQYF
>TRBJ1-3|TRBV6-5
CASTGGNTIYF
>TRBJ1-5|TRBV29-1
CSVGQGSNQPQHF
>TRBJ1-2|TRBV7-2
CASSLEQGAWGYTF
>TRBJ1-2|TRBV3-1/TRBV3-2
CASSGDRAVYTF
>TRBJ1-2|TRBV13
CASSKRGWAGYTF
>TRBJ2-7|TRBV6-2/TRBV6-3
CASSFKGLLAVSYEQYF
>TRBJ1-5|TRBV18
CASSPSGDQPQHF
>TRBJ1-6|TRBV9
CASSVGAELYNSPLHF
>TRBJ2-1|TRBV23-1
CASSQSLVPYNEQFF
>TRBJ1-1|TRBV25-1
CASSDPRAGDTEAFF
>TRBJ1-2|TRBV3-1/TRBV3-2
CASSPPLGGWAGGYTF
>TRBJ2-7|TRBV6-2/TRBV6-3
CASSYGGGLSSYEQYF
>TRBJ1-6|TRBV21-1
CASIRRGNSPLHF
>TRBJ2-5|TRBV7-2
CASSQTSGGGATQYF
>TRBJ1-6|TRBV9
CASSAHPTGTNSPLHF
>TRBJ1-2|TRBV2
CASRQGRGGYTF
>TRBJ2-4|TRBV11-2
CASSLVRGGLSGNIQYF
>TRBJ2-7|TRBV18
CASSPSQESYEQYF
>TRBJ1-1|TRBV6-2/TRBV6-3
CASSYQGALTEAFF
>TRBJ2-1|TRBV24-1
CATSDLPGQGSYNEQFF
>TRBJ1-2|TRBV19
CASSVDRAYGYTF